Sequencing of this T cell receptor (beta chain) was carried out in a study of OX40 agonist ivuxolimab in advanced cancers. Study information: Dose-escalation patients were diagnosed with hepatocellular carcinoma, melanoma, renal cell cancer or head and neck cancer.

CDR1 and CDR2 (germline): SGHRS, YFSETQ. Trimming took off 4 bases at V and 2 bases at J, with 17 bases between the two ends. The CDR3 has 16 amino acids. Broader study findings: Clonal expansion was among the lowest in partial responders at 0.1-3.0 mg/kg, especially CD8+.

Generated by immunoSEQ multiplex PCR, the TCRdb table keeps only in-frame clones and is missing some. The sample shows approximately 70,000 clones, approximately 92% of them seen only once. Comments on this clone: Antigen unknown.

The source material was CD4+ or CD8+ T cells sorted from blood, sampled in a trial of the OX40 agonist ivuxolimab. The sequence was collected from an adult with an advanced solid tumor such as melanoma, head and neck, liver or kidney cancer. The chain carries TRBV5-1 and TRBJ2-3; maybe TRBD1 (5 bases). CDR3 sequence: CASSPVGQPDTDTQYF. The CDR3 bases are TGCGCCAGCAGCCCAGTGGGGCAGCCAGACACAGATACGCAGTATTTT.